The 31 T cell receptor beta chains listed next were all sequenced from one sample in a study of identical twins. TCRdb redid the calling of the 5' RACE reads with MiXCR, one entry per CDR3 protein. The table has some 1,600,000 distinct CDR3 sequences, roughly 35% seen once. Sequenced: cord blood. These receptors came from a newborn girl in good health.

The chain has TRBV4-2 and TRBJ2-7; 9 nucleotides match TRBD1. Germline V gene sequence: CDR1 LGHNA, CDR2 YNFKEQ. V shed 4 bases, J shed 3 bases, and the junction held 7 bases outside the gene matches. The CDR3 length is 15 residues. The CDR3 loop is CASSPYGTGRYEQYF. The CDR3 coding sequence is TGTGCCAGCAGCCCATACGGGACAGGGCGCTACGAGCAGTACTTC.

This clonotype turned up a few times. J is TRBJ2-3 and V is TRBV29-1; tentatively, D is TRBD1 (6 bases). Trimming cost V 1 base and J 6 bases, with 11 bases left between them. CDR1 SQVTM and CDR2 ANQGSEA come from the germline V gene. There are 13 residues in the CDR3. The CDR3 here is CSVEGGLWDTQYF. CDR3 nucleotides: TGCAGCGTTGAAGGGGGGCTCTGGGATACGCAGTATTTT.

This clonotype was recorded a few times. The V and J genes are TRBV7-2 and TRBJ1-3; D uncertain. V was cut by 5 bases and J by 0 bases, with 14 bases left in between. The germline V gene has CDR1 SGHTA and CDR2 FQGNSA. The CDR3 totals 16 residues. The chain's CDR3 is CASSPRRTPSGNTIYF. The DNA of the CDR3 is TGTGCCAGCAGCCCCAGACGGACCCCCTCTGGAAACACCATATATTTT.

This clonotype was recorded at least ten times. The gene calls are TRBV12-3 or TRBV12-4 and TRBJ2-1; the D gene is possibly TRBD1 (5 bases). The CDR3 loop spans 16 amino acids. The V end was cut by 3 bases, the J end by 0 bases, with 12 bases between. The CDR3 is CASSFAGLSSYNEQFF. CDR3 DNA: TGTGCCAGCAGTTTCGCAGGGCTGAGCTCCTACAATGAGCAGTTCTTC.

This clonotype was observed a few times. The genes are TRBV6-5 and TRBJ2-7; 7 bases match TRBD2. Trimming took 2 bases from V and 4 from J; bases not matched to a gene: 14. The CDR3 runs to 17 residues. CDR1 and CDR2 (germline): MNHEY, SVGAGI. The CDR3 loop reads CASSYRVTSQAPYEQYF. Here the CDR3 DNA reads TGTGCCAGCAGTTACCGAGTGACTAGCCAAGCGCCTTACGAGCAGTACTTC.

The V gene is TRBV29-1, the J gene TRBJ2-5; 10 positions match TRBD2. V was pared by 6 bases and J by 9 bases, with 13 bases of the junction left unmatched. Per the germline V gene, CDR1 is SQVTM and CDR2 is ANQGSEA. This CDR3 spans 14 amino acids. CDR3 DNA: TGCAGCGTGGAGGCTAGCGGGGGCCCTTCCGCCCAGTACTTC. Translation gives CSVEASGGPSAQYF. The variable domain in full, completed from reference TRBV29-1 and TRBJ2-5, reads SAVISQKPSRDICQRGTSLTIQCQVDSQVTMMFWYRQQPGQSLTLIATANQGSEATYESGFVIDKFPISRPNLTFSTLTVSNMSPEDSSIYLCSVEASGGPSAQYFGPGTRLLVL.

The chain combines TRBV29-1 with TRBJ1-1; a possible D gene is TRBD1 (5 bases). V gave up 5 bases and J gave up 3 bases, with 19 bases separating them. Germline CDR1 and CDR2: SQVTM and ANQGSEA. The CDR3 consists of 15 residues. The CDR3 sequence: CSVPNSRGRYTEAFF. The CDR3 region has the DNA TGCAGCGTTCCCAACAGTAGGGGCAGGTACACTGAAGCTTTCTTT. Using reference TRBV29-1 and TRBJ1-1 for the parts outside the CDR3, the full variable domain is SAVISQKPSRDICQRGTSLTIQCQVDSQVTMMFWYRQQPGQSLTLIATANQGSEATYESGFVIDKFPISRPNLTFSTLTVSNMSPEDSSIYLCSVPNSRGRYTEAFFGQGTRLTVV.

The V gene is TRBV20-1, the J gene TRBJ2-7; no firm D call. V shed 0 bases and J shed 4 bases, with 10 bases lying between them. CDR3 size: 13 residues. Germline assignment: CDR1 DFQATT and CDR2 SNEGSKA (reference sequence). The CDR3 nucleotides read TGCAGTGCTAGAGATTACGGCGGTTACGAGCAGTACTTC. Its translation is CSARDYGGYEQYF.

The chain joins TRBV20-1 to TRBJ2-1; a possible D gene is TRBD2 (6 bases). CDR1 is DFQATT, CDR2 SNEGSKA, per germline (reference sequence). This CDR3 region has 15 residues. V lost 0 bases and J 5 bases, leaving 14 bases between the germline ends. CDR3 residues: CSARDQGGAHNEQFF. CDR3 nucleotide sequence: TGCAGTGCTAGAGATCAGGGCGGGGCACACAATGAGCAGTTCTTC.

V and J are TRBV9 and TRBJ2-2; the D is unclear. Germline loops: CDR1 SGDLS, CDR2 YYNGEE. The CDR3 spans 12 residues. The V gene lost 1 base and the J gene lost 6 bases, with 4 bases spanning the gap. CDR3 residues: CASSVQAGELFF. In nucleotides, the CDR3 is TGTGCCAGCAGCGTACAGGCCGGGGAGCTGTTTTTT.

This clonotype was observed a handful of times. The chain carries TRBV6-1 and TRBJ2-1; 8 bases map to TRBD2. This CDR3 is 12 amino acids long. With 6 bases clipped from V and 12 bases from J, the junction kept 7 bases outside the gene matches. The germline V gene encodes CDR1 MNHNS and CDR2 SASEGT. In nucleotides, the CDR3 is TGTGCCAGCAGCTCGGGGGGGGTAGGGCAGTTCTTC. It translates to CASSSGGVGQFF.

This clonotype was found a few times. The CDR3 nucleotides read TGTGCCAGCAGGCCTACAGGGGGGGTTACCGGGGAGCTGTTTTTT. Protein sequence: CASRPTGGVTGELFF. The chain recombines TRBV12-3 or TRBV12-4 with TRBJ2-2, with D tentatively TRBD1 (8 bases). The CDR3 spans 15 residues. V was clipped by 6 bases and J by 5 bases, with 16 bases between them.

This clonotype has ten or more counts. The chain links TRBV29-1 to TRBJ1-2; 9 bases are a match to TRBD1. V shed 6 bases and J 7 bases; nucleotides not matched to a gene: 6. Germline assignment: CDR1 SQVTM and CDR2 ANQGSEA. CDR3 size: 12 residues. The CDR3 bases are TGCAGCGTCCTGACAGGGGGACGTGGCTACACCTTC. Translated: CSVLTGGRGYTF.

This clonotype was recorded many times. The genes are TRBV5-1 and TRBJ2-3; D is ambiguous. V was pared by 0 bases and J by 2 bases, with 13 bases between. The CDR3 is 16 residues long. Germline CDR1 SGHRS, CDR2 YFSETQ. CDR3 in amino acids: CASSLGPSAYTDTQYF. CDR3 nucleotide sequence: TGCGCCAGCAGCTTGGGCCCCTCCGCCTACACAGATACGCAGTATTTT.

The chain combines TRBV20-1 with TRBJ2-7; TRBD2 agrees at 8 bases. J lost 3 bases, V lost 3 bases, and 4 bases had no gene match. The CDR3 has 13 amino acids. Germline-derived CDR1 and CDR2 are DFQATT and SNEGSKA (reference sequence). CDR3 residues: CSASKAGDYEQYF. CDR3 nucleotide sequence: TGCAGTGCTAGTAAAGCGGGAGACTACGAGCAGTACTTC.

This clonotype has more than one count but fewer than ten. The chain carries TRBV24-1 and TRBJ2-7; the match to TRBD1 covers 8 bases. The junction had 11 bases not matched to a gene; V was cut back by 2 bases and J by 6 bases. Per germline, CDR1 KGHDR and CDR2 SFDVKD. CDR3 length: 16 residues. The CDR3 coding sequence is TGTGCCACCAGTGATTCCTGGACAGGGAAAAACGGCGAGCAGTACTTC. Its translation: CATSDSWTGKNGEQYF.

This clonotype was picked up a small number of times. The junction and the germline gene differ at one end; a read error may be behind it. The rearrangement joins TRBV5-6 to TRBJ2-1; D perhaps matches TRBD1 (6 bases). CDR3 length equals 15 residues. Germline V gene data show CDR1 as SGHDT and CDR2 as YYEEEE. CDR3 in DNA: TGTACCAGCAGGAATACAGGGAATGGCCTACGAGAGCAGTTCTTC. This codes for CTSRNTGNGLREQFF.

This clonotype was observed a few times. The rearrangement joins TRBV5-1 to TRBJ1-2, with 7 nucleotides matching TRBD1. Looked up from germline, CDR1 is SGHRS and CDR2 is YFSETQ. The ends lost 2 bases at V and 5 bases at J; junction bases unmatched: 9. CDR3 length: 15 residues. The CDR3 DNA reads as TGCGCCAGCAGCTTTGGGACAGTTCCTTTTTATGGCTACACCTTC. Protein product: CASSFGTVPFYGYTF.

There are many counts of this clonotype. The rearrangement joins TRBV4-1 to TRBJ2-7; no reliable D call. This CDR3 comprises 14 residues. V lost 0 bases and J 4 bases, leaving 10 bases between the germline ends. Germline CDR1 MGHRA, CDR2 YSYEKL. CDR3 sequence: CASSQDMANYEQYF. CDR3 DNA: TGCGCCAGCAGCCAAGATATGGCGAATTACGAGCAGTACTTC.

This chain uses TRBV12-3 or TRBV12-4 with TRBJ2-1; 14 bases are shared with TRBD2. The CDR3 spans 16 residues. The V and J ends lost 5 bases and 10 bases, in that order; junction bases with no gene match: 10. CDR3 coding DNA: TGTGCCAGCAGTCCGACTAGCGGGGGGGCCATCGTCGAGCAGTTCTTC. Translated, it gives CASSPTSGGAIVEQFF.

The J gene is TRBJ2-1, the V gene TRBV29-1; D gene ambiguous. The germline CDR1 and CDR2 sequences are SQVTM and ANQGSEA. Trimming cost V 0 bases and J 4 bases, with 13 bases left between them. The CDR3 has 15 amino acids. DNA for the CDR3: TGCAGCGTTGAAGAGGTGGGTCAAAGGTACAATGAGCAGTTCTTC. It encodes CSVEEVGQRYNEQFF.

J is TRBJ2-1 and V is TRBV6-2 or TRBV6-3; D may be TRBD2 (5 bases). Trimming removed 7 bases from V and 3 bases from J, with 10 bases in between. CDR1 MNHEY and CDR2 SVGEGT come from the germline V gene. The CDR3 spans 13 residues. CDR3 sequence (DNA): TGTGCCAGCAAGACGACTAACTACAATGAGCAGTTCTTC. Translating gives CASKTTNYNEQFF.

There are a few counts of this clonotype. J is TRBJ2-1 and V is TRBV28; D remains ambiguous. The V and J ends lost 3 bases and 5 bases respectively, with 14 bases between them. The germline V gene has CDR1 MDHEN and CDR2 SYDVKM. The CDR3 covers 15 residues. The DNA of the CDR3 is TGTGCCAGCAGTTTGCCAGAGATTGGACACAATGAGCAGTTCTTC. This encodes CASSLPEIGHNEQFF. The full variable domain, completed using reference TRBV28 and TRBJ2-1, is DVKVTQSSRYLVKRTGEKVFLECVQDMDHENMFWYRQDPGLGLRLIYFSYDVKMKEKGDIPEGYSVSREKKERFSLILESASTNQTSMYLCASSLPEIGHNEQFFGPGTRLTVL.

This clonotype was counted only a few times. The chain combines TRBV20-1 with TRBJ2-1, with 7 bases fitting TRBD2. There are 13 residues in the CDR3. The J segment lost 10 bases and the V segment lost 4 bases, leaving 10 bases of the junction unmatched. CDR1 DFQATT and CDR2 SNEGSKA come from the germline V gene (reference sequence). CDR3 in amino acids: CSANFAGVGEQFF. CDR3 nucleotides: TGCAGTGCTAACTTCGCGGGGGTGGGCGAGCAGTTCTTC.

This chain joins TRBV20-1 and TRBJ1-6, with D possibly TRBD1 on 5 matching bases. The CDR3 has 15 amino acids. CDR1 is DFQATT and CDR2 is SNEGSKA in the germline V gene (reference sequence). V dropped 6 bases and J dropped 4 bases, with 16 bases sitting between them. CDR3 residues: CSARPGTAYNSPLHF. DNA of the CDR3: TGCAGTGCCAGACCCGGGACCGCGTATAATTCACCCCTCCACTTT.

This rearrangement joins TRBV6-1 to TRBJ2-7, with 8 nucleotides matching TRBD1. V lost 8 bases and J lost 3; bases outside the gene matches: 18. Germline V gene data show CDR1 as MNHNS and CDR2 as SASEGT. CDR3 length: 17 residues. The CDR3 sequence: CASGRIGQGSAVYEQYF. DNA of the CDR3: TGTGCCAGCGGCAGAATTGGACAGGGATCCGCGGTCTACGAGCAGTACTTC.

A note on this clonotype: A much larger clone sits a single nucleotide away, making a read error possible. This is likely a read error, given that the CDR3 carries no conserved phenylalanine or tryptophan at its end. The J gene is TRBJ2-1, the V gene TRBV28, with TRBD1 matching over 12 bases. Germline V gene sequence: CDR1 MDHEN, CDR2 SYDVKM. V was clipped by 3 bases and J by 2 bases; unmatched bases: 5. CDR3 length: 17 amino acids. This chain's CDR3 is CASSFPGTGGPYNEQFY. CDR3 nucleotides: TGTGCCAGCAGTTTCCCTGGGACAGGGGGCCCCTACAATGAGCAGTTCTAC.

This sequence joins TRBV5-4 and TRBJ2-2, with TRBD2 matching 8 bases. Unmatched junction bases numbered 9, after V lost 3 bases and J lost 2 bases. CDR1 is SGHNT, CDR2 YYREEE, per germline (reference sequence). The CDR3 runs 17 residues. DNA for the CDR3: TGTGCCAGCAGCTATCCGGGACTAGGTCCTAACACCGGGGAGCTGTTTTTT. It translates to CASSYPGLGPNTGELFF.

The chain recombines TRBV6-5 with TRBJ2-1; 7 nucleotides match TRBD2. CDR1 is MNHEY, CDR2 SVGAGI, per germline. The junction had 6 bases not matched to a gene; V was cut back by 0 bases and J by 4 bases. The CDR3 is made up of 16 amino acids. CDR3 bases: TGTGCCAGCAGTTACTCGCGCGGGAGAGGGTACAATGAGCAGTTCTTC. It encodes CASSYSRGRGYNEQFF.

This chain joins TRBV6-5 and TRBJ2-4, with unresolved D. This CDR3 contains 16 residues. V was shortened by 2 bases and J by 0 bases, with 11 bases between the two germline ends. Germline CDR1 MNHEY, CDR2 SVGAGI. In DNA form, the CDR3 reads TGTGCCAGCAGTTACAATCGAGCCTTAGCCAAAAACATTCAGTACTTC. As protein: CASSYNRALAKNIQYF.

The chain carries TRBV5-1 and TRBJ1-4; 9 bases line up with TRBD1. Trimming removed 4 bases from V and 3 bases from J; junction bases left unmatched: 4. Germline CDR1 and CDR2: SGHRS and YFSETQ. There are 15 residues in the CDR3. This CDR3 reads CASSPRDRANEKLFF. The CDR3 DNA reads TGCGCCAGCAGCCCCCGGGACAGGGCTAATGAAAAACTGTTTTTT.